Listed below are T cell receptor beta chains from one sample, sequenced in a study of cytomegalovirus exposure and HLA in healthy donors. Sequenced by immunoSEQ multiplex PCR; TCRdb stores in-frame clones only, minus some. This sample lists under 70,000 clones; its ten largest clones have less than 2.5%. The sample taken for sequencing was PBMCs. Source of these receptors: a woman aged 18-29 years in good health and CMV-seronegative. CDR3s include the opening cysteine and the closing phenylalanine or tryptophan. Each record gives: D gene, J gene, CDR3 length, V gene, CDR3 protein, CDR3 DNA. The D gene is left open where the match is weak.

>TRBD1|TRBJ2-7|12|TRBV29-1
CSGRQGKDEQYF
TGCAGCGGGAGACAGGGAAAGGACGAGCAGTACTTC
>.|TRBJ2-7|15|TRBV5-1
CASSLAGQSAYEQYF
TGCGCCAGCAGCTTGGCTGGACAGAGCGCCTACGAGCAGTACTTC
>.|TRBJ1-5|13|TRBV6-1
CASYTRGHQPQHF
TGTGCCAGTTATACCAGGGGACATCAGCCCCAGCATTTT
>.|TRBJ2-2|14|TRBV5-1
CASRLGEYTGELFF
TGCGCCAGCCGCCTCGGGGAGTACACCGGGGAGCTGTTTTTT
>.|TRBJ2-1|14|TRBV30
CAWSRGVVDNEQFF
TGTGCCTGGTCCCGAGGAGTGGTGGACAATGAGCAGTTCTTC
>TRBD1|TRBJ1-5|14|TRBV19
CASSVDRGRQPQHF
TGTGCCAGTAGTGTGGACAGGGGGCGGCAGCCCCAGCATTTT
>.|TRBJ2-7|16|TRBV7-2
CASSPRRDGSAYEQYF
TGTGCCAGCAGCCCCCGGAGGGACGGATCCGCCTACGAGCAGTACTTC
>.|TRBJ1-1|13|TRBV19
CASKILGETEAFF
TGTGCCAGTAAAATCCTAGGCGAGACTGAAGCTTTCTTT
>.|TRBJ1-6|15|TRBV19
CASSPPGLGDSPLHF
TGTGCCAGTAGTCCCCCGGGACTGGGTGATTCACCCCTCCACTTT
>.|TRBJ1-1|14|TRBV19
CASSIGQPNTEAFF
TGTGCCAGTAGTATAGGACAGCCAAACACTGAAGCTTTCTTT
>TRBD1|TRBJ1-2|16|TRBV19
CASSTLDSDRAHGYTF
TGTGCCAGTAGTACCCTCGACTCGGACAGGGCGCATGGCTACACCTTC
>.|TRBJ1-2|13|TRBV10-3
CAISESAGQGYTF
TGTGCCATCAGTGAGTCCGCAGGGCAAGGCTACACCTTC
>TRBD1|TRBJ2-7|13|TRBV19
CAGPTQGAGEQYF
TGTGCCGGCCCCACACAGGGGGCTGGGGAGCAGTACTTC
>.|TRBJ1-1|14|TRBV5-1
CASSFQGYGTEAFF
TGCGCCAGCAGCTTTCAGGGGTACGGCACTGAAGCTTTCTTT
>TRBD1|TRBJ1-5|15|TRBV28
CASRRDRDGNQPQHF
TGTGCCAGCAGGAGGGACAGGGATGGCAATCAGCCCCAGCATTTT
>.|TRBJ1-1|13|TRBV4-1
CASRNVGGTEAFF
TGCGCCAGCAGGAACGTGGGGGGCACTGAAGCTTTCTTT
>.|TRBJ1-4|13|TRBV29-1
CSGKIGANEKLFF
TGCAGCGGGAAAATCGGGGCTAATGAAAAACTGTTTTTT
>TRBD1|TRBJ2-2|18|TRBV4-1
CASSQRVPGQGNTGELFF
TGCGCCAGCAGCCAAAGGGTTCCGGGACAGGGAAATACCGGGGAGCTGTTTTTT
>.|TRBJ1-1|13|TRBV5-1
CASSLATQSEAFF
TGCGCCAGCAGCTTGGCCACACAGTCTGAAGCTTTCTTT
>.|TRBJ1-6|14|TRBV19
CASSSGRGGSPLHF
TGTGCCAGTAGTTCCGGCAGGGGTGGTTCACCCCTCCACTTT
>.|TRBJ1-2|15|TRBV6-5
CASRPPGATNYGYTF
TGTGCCAGCAGGCCCCCCGGAGCGACGAACTATGGCTACACCTTC
>TRBD2|TRBJ2-5|17|TRBV5-1
CASSFRLAGIRQETQYF
TGCGCCAGCAGCTTTCGTCTAGCGGGAATTCGCCAAGAGACCCAGTACTTC
>.|TRBJ2-5|14|TRBV6-5
CASSYSGPGETQYF
TGTGCCAGCAGTTACTCCGGGCCAGGGGAGACCCAGTACTTC
>.|TRBJ1-1|12|TRBV2
CASSLPGPEAFF
TGTGCCAGCAGTCTCCCAGGGCCTGAAGCTTTCTTT
>.|TRBJ1-5|14|TRBV11-2
CASSLGGSNQPQHF
TGTGCCAGCAGCTTAGGCGGTAGCAATCAGCCCCAGCATTTT
>TRBD2|TRBJ2-5|14|TRBV5-1
CASSPGLAGETQYF
TGCGCCAGCAGCCCGGGACTAGCGGGAGAGACCCAGTACTTC
>.|TRBJ2-3|14|TRBV7-3
CASSFGLDTDKQYF
TGTGCCAGCAGCTTTGGACTTGACACAGATAAGCAGTATTTT
>.|TRBJ1-4|14|TRBV18
CASSPTGTNEKLFF
TGTGCCAGCTCACCGACGGGAACTAATGAAAAACTGTTTTTT
>TRBD1|TRBJ1-4|15|TRBV4-2
CASSRPGQGNEKLFF
TGTGCCAGCAGCCGACCGGGACAGGGGAATGAAAAACTGTTTTTT
>.|TRBJ2-2|15|TRBV4-1
CASTDGSRNTGELFF
TGCGCCAGCACGGACGGGAGTCGGAACACCGGGGAGCTGTTTTTT
>.|TRBJ2-7|12|TRBV6-5
CASSSNRDEQYF
TGTGCCAGCAGTTCAAACAGGGACGAGCAGTACTTC